This TCR beta chain appears in the sequencing data of a study of blood T cell repertoires in COVID-19. Study overall: COVID-19 samples, acute and convalescent, were from the United States, Italy and Spain. PBMCs, B-cell-depleted T cells, or T cells provided the cDNA or gDNA that made up the material.

Clones were read by immunoSEQ multiplex PCR, and TCRdb kept only the in-frame ones, dropping some. Of more than 200,000 clones in the sample, approximately 88% are singletons; the top ten hold 27%. V trimming: 4 bases; J trimming: 5 bases; junction bases outside the gene matches: 16. From germline, CDR1 is SGHVS and CDR2 FNYEAQ. The CDR3 runs 17 residues. Sequencing was carried out using peripheral blood. The chain links TRBV7-6 to TRBJ2-7, with 8 nucleotides matching TRBD2. The sequence came from a man aged 35 to 55 with acute or convalescent COVID-19. Written as DNA, the CDR3 is TGTGCCAGCAGCTCCCCGCGGGGCCAGCGGGAGTTCGACGAGCAGTACTTC. Its translation: CASSSPRGQREFDEQYF.